This T cell receptor beta chain was sequenced in a study of blood T cell repertoires in COVID-19. For the study at large: Sites in the United States, Italy and Spain provided acute and convalescent COVID-19 samples. Nucleic acid was either cDNA or gDNA, and it came from T cells, B-cell-depleted T cells, or PBMCs.

Generated by immunoSEQ multiplex PCR, the TCRdb table keeps only in-frame clones and is missing some. The table includes approximately 110,000 clones, 70% to 90% detected once. This clone appeared once. A read error may produce the germline difference seen at one junction end. Sequenced: peripheral blood. The source is a man in his forties or fifties with acute or convalescent COVID-19.

The CDR3 spells CASSLASTSGLTGELFF. In nucleotides, the CDR3 is TGTGCTAGCAGCTTAGCAAGCACTAGCGGTCTCACCGGGGAGCTGTTTTTT. The genes are TRBV7-7 and TRBJ2-2; 8 nucleotides line up with TRBD2. The CDR3 runs to 17 residues. Germline V gene sequence: CDR1 SSHAT, CDR2 FNYEAQ (reference sequence).